These T cell receptor beta chains were read from a single sample in a study of blood T cell repertoires in COVID-19. Sequencing used immunoSEQ multiplex PCR; TCRdb keeps in-frame clones, though not all of them. The table lists 200,000 to 250,000 clones, approximately 78% of them singletons, with 4.5% to 5.5% in the top ten. The sample comprised peripheral blood. The receptors here all came from a woman in her 70s with COVID-19, enrolled during active disease. The CDR3 runs from the conserved cysteine through the conserved F or W. D genes are given only for firm matches. Size is omitted from some rows. Given values are once, few, many or a class for expanded clones.

CDR3aa: CASSLVYSGGYEQYF; abundance: NA; v_gene: TRBV7-2; d_gene: NA; j_gene: TRBJ2-7
CDR3aa: CASSSLGQLVSPLHF; abundance: few; v_gene: TRBV6-1; d_gene: TRBD1; j_gene: TRBJ1-6
CDR3aa: CASSTSNQETQYF; abundance: many; v_gene: TRBV6-2/TRBV6-3; d_gene: NA; j_gene: TRBJ2-5
CDR3aa: CATSRGGTGAPSGNTIYF; abundance: NA; v_gene: TRBV15; d_gene: TRBD1; j_gene: TRBJ1-3
CDR3aa: CASSQERGTVNTEAFF; abundance: few; v_gene: TRBV14; d_gene: TRBD1; j_gene: TRBJ1-1
CDR3aa: CASRIQGTGELFF; abundance: once; v_gene: TRBV5-1; d_gene: TRBD1; j_gene: TRBJ2-2
CDR3aa: CASTLGGGTYVREYF; abundance: NA; v_gene: TRBV28; d_gene: NA; j_gene: TRBJ2-5
CDR3aa: CATSDSTSGVKETQYF; abundance: NA; v_gene: TRBV24-1; d_gene: TRBD2; j_gene: TRBJ2-5
CDR3aa: CASSGTGGRNNQPQHF; abundance: few; v_gene: TRBV6-2/TRBV6-3; d_gene: TRBD1; j_gene: TRBJ1-5
CDR3aa: CATSRDQQGETQYF; abundance: NA; v_gene: TRBV15; d_gene: TRBD1; j_gene: TRBJ2-5
CDR3aa: CASSLSGTDYNEQFF; abundance: NA; v_gene: TRBV28; d_gene: TRBD1; j_gene: TRBJ2-1
CDR3aa: CASSPTGGDGELFF; abundance: few; v_gene: TRBV28; d_gene: TRBD2; j_gene: TRBJ2-2
CDR3aa: CASSPSGTRDPEQFF; abundance: NA; v_gene: TRBV28; d_gene: TRBD2; j_gene: TRBJ2-1
CDR3aa: CASSLNQGGTEAFF; abundance: NA; v_gene: TRBV7-9; d_gene: TRBD1; j_gene: TRBJ1-1
CDR3aa: CASSPDSTYEQYF; abundance: many; v_gene: TRBV6-6; d_gene: NA; j_gene: TRBJ2-7
CDR3aa: CASCDGRGTYGYTF; abundance: NA; v_gene: TRBV28; d_gene: NA; j_gene: TRBJ1-2
CDR3aa: CASSGGRRLGMLGEQYF; abundance: NA; v_gene: TRBV28; d_gene: NA; j_gene: TRBJ2-7
CDR3aa: CASSFFLMAGTKGYTF; abundance: NA; v_gene: TRBV7-3; d_gene: NA; j_gene: TRBJ1-2
CDR3aa: CASSHTIGVGNTIYF; abundance: NA; v_gene: TRBV7-8; d_gene: NA; j_gene: TRBJ1-3
CDR3aa: CASRLGQNTGELFF; abundance: NA; v_gene: TRBV5-6; d_gene: NA; j_gene: TRBJ2-2
CDR3aa: CASGLSGNEQFF; abundance: once; v_gene: TRBV12-5; d_gene: NA; j_gene: TRBJ2-1
CDR3aa: CASSIQREGVDEQYF; abundance: NA; v_gene: TRBV9; d_gene: TRBD2; j_gene: TRBJ2-7
CDR3aa: CSAKGMNTEAFF; abundance: once; v_gene: TRBV29-1; d_gene: NA; j_gene: TRBJ1-1
CDR3aa: CASSPSTGAYEQYF; abundance: NA; v_gene: TRBV4-2; d_gene: TRBD1; j_gene: TRBJ2-7
CDR3aa: CATSDPGLDEAFF; abundance: NA; v_gene: TRBV24-1; d_gene: NA; j_gene: TRBJ1-1
CDR3aa: CASSEGGLGEKLFF; abundance: NA; v_gene: TRBV6-1; d_gene: NA; j_gene: TRBJ1-4
CDR3aa: CAISDGQSSGNTIYF; abundance: NA; v_gene: TRBV10-3; d_gene: NA; j_gene: TRBJ1-3